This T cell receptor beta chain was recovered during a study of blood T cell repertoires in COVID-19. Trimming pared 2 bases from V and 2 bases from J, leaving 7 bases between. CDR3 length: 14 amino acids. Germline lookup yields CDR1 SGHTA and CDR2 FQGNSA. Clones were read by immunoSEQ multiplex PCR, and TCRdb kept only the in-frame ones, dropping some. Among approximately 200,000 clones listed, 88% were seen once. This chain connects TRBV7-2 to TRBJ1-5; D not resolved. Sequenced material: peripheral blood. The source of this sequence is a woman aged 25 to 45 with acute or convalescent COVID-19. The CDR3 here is CASSLRVGNQPQHF. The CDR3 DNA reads TGTGCCAGCAGCTTACGGGTGGGCAATCAGCCCCAGCATTTT.